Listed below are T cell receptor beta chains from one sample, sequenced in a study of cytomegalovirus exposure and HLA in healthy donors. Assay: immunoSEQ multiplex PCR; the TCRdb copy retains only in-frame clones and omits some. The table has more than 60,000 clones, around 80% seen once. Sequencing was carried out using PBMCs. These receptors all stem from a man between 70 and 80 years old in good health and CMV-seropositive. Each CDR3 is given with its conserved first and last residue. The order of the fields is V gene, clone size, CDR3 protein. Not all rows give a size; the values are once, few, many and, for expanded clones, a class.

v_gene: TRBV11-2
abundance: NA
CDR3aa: CASSFGSGGISTDTQYF

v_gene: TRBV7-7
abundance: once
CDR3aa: CASSLGSGGDTQYF

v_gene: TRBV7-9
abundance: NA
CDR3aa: CSSCSDYNEQFF

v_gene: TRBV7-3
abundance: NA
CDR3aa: CASSPGDAGGETQYF

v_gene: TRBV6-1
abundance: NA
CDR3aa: CASSWDRGNYGYTF

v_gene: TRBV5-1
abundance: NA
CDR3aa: CASSRDREAGELFF

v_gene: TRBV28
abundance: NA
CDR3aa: CASSGTGAYEQYF

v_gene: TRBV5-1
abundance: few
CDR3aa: CASSRFDGGTTEAFF

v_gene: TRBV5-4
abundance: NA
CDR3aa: CASSPGTGSYNEQFF

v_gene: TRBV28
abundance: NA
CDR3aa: CASSRVTEGEKLFF

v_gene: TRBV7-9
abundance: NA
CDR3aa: CASSFRTGAEKLFF

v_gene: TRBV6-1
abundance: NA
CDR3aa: CASSDAGQGGNYGYTF

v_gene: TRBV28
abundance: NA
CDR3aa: CASSTGFYEQYF

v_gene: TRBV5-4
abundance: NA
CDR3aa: CASSFPDTEAFF

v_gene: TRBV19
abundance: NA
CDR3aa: CASKEGIYGYTF

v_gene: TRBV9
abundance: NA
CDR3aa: CASSVGQGAFHEQYF

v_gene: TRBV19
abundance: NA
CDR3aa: CASSKQGVRYEQYF

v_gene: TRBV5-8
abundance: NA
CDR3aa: CASSPGTHATNEKLFF

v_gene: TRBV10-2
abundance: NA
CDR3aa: CASSDGQGVEAGELFF

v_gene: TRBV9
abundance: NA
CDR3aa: CASSVYGRTEGQYF

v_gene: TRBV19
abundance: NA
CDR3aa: CASSMLRDSGHEQYF

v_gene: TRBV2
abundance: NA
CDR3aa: CASSAWTVGNQPQHF

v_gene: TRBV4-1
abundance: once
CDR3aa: CASSQEFQIVTGKTQYF